Sequencing of this T cell receptor beta chain was carried out in a study of CD8+CD57+ T cells in acquired aplastic anemia. For the study at large: Sorted CD4+ and CD8+ cells yielded DNA averaging about 2.9 ug. General study findings and limits: Some 27 CD8+ CDR3 sequences were shared between patients and controls.

Comments on this clonotype: The antigen remains unidentified.

All patients picked for sequencing had shown, by flow cytometry, an expansion of CD8+CD57+ cells. Blood samples were obtained from patients who had received no prior therapy. The study profiled TCR beta VDJ and CDR3 using genomic DNA as template. TCRdb independently ran MiXCR on the reads; one entry per CDR3 protein. The sample has about 160,000 distinct CDR3 sequences; about two thirds are singletons. The CDR3 has 16 amino acids. CDR1 is ENHRY and CDR2 is SYGVKD in the germline V gene. The J segment lost 0 bases and the V segment lost 3 bases, leaving 4 bases of the junction unmatched. The sequence derives from a human donor with aplastic anemia. This chain uses TRBV10-3 with TRBJ1-5; TRBD1 agrees at 8 bases. Source material: sorted CD4+, CD8+, or CD8+CD57+ T cells (not recorded which) from PBMCs. The CDR3 region has the DNA TGTGCCATCAGTGACGGGGACAGGTTTAGCAATCAGCCCCAGCATTTT. This gives the protein CAISDGDRFSNQPQHF.